These T cell receptor beta chains were read from a single sample in a study of blood T cell repertoires in COVID-19. Sequencing was performed with immunoSEQ multiplex PCR; in TCRdb, only in-frame clones are kept and a portion is missing. The sample lists 140,000 to 150,000 clones, about 80% seen once, with 40% to 55% in the top ten. Input material: peripheral blood. The receptor source for this set is a human donor in a cohort sampled during active COVID-19. CDR3s include the opening cysteine and the closing phenylalanine or tryptophan. Fields, in order: J gene, V gene, clone size, D gene, CDR3 protein, CDR3 DNA. D genes are given only for firm matches. Only part of the rows carry a size: once, few, many, or a class if the clone is expanded.

j_gene: TRBJ2-7
v_gene: TRBV28
abundance: .
d_gene: TRBD1
CDR3aa: CASSPGTVSGSYEQYF
CDR3nt: TGTGCCAGCAGCCCCGGGACAGTCTCGGGCTCCTACGAGCAGTACTTC

j_gene: TRBJ1-2
v_gene: TRBV28
abundance: few
d_gene: .
CDR3aa: CASSLGGGGANYGYTF
CDR3nt: TGTGCCAGCAGTTTAGGAGGGGGGGGTGCTAACTATGGCTACACCTTC

j_gene: TRBJ2-1
v_gene: TRBV4-2
abundance: .
d_gene: TRBD2
CDR3aa: CASSGLAGGVDEQFF
CDR3nt: TGTGCCAGCAGCGGACTAGCGGGGGGGGTCGATGAGCAGTTCTTC

j_gene: TRBJ2-5
v_gene: TRBV11-1
abundance: .
d_gene: TRBD1
CDR3aa: CASSQGQGETQYF
CDR3nt: TGTGCCAGCAGCCAAGGACAGGGAGAGACCCAGTACTTC

j_gene: TRBJ1-6
v_gene: TRBV5-6
abundance: .
d_gene: .
CDR3aa: CASSYDSIGSYNSPLHF
CDR3nt: TGTGCCAGCAGCTACGACAGCATAGGCTCCTATAATTCACCCCTCCACTTT

j_gene: TRBJ2-3
v_gene: TRBV24-1
abundance: .
d_gene: TRBD2
CDR3aa: CATAGERDTQYF
CDR3nt: TGTGCCACAGCGGGAGAGAGAGATACGCAGTATTTT

j_gene: TRBJ2-4
v_gene: TRBV6-6
abundance: once
d_gene: .
CDR3aa: CASSPLAEGNIQYF
CDR3nt: TGTGCCAGCAGCCCCTTGGCAGAGGGAAACATTCAGTACTTC

j_gene: TRBJ2-3
v_gene: TRBV6-6
abundance: once
d_gene: TRBD2
CDR3aa: CASSYSGGKGVTQYF
CDR3nt: TGTGCCAGCAGTTACTCCGGGGGGAAAGGAGTTACGCAGTATTTT

j_gene: TRBJ2-5
v_gene: TRBV5-1
abundance: .
d_gene: .
CDR3aa: CASSTQPFGETQYF
CDR3nt: TGCGCCAGCAGCACCCAACCTTTCGGTGAGACCCAGTACTTC

j_gene: TRBJ2-1
v_gene: TRBV9
abundance: few
d_gene: .
CDR3aa: CASSVVDSNNEQFF
CDR3nt: TGTGCCAGCAGCGTAGTGGACAGCAACAATGAGCAGTTCTTC

j_gene: TRBJ1-1
v_gene: TRBV2
abundance: .
d_gene: .
CDR3aa: CASFSGGRNTEAFF
CDR3nt: TGTGCCAGCTTTAGCGGCGGCAGGAACACTGAAGCTTTCTTT

j_gene: TRBJ1-1
v_gene: TRBV11-3
abundance: few
d_gene: .
CDR3aa: CASSFSTENTEAFF
CDR3nt: TGTGCCAGCAGCTTCTCGACAGAGAACACTGAAGCTTTCTTT

j_gene: TRBJ2-1
v_gene: TRBV5-4
abundance: .
d_gene: .
CDR3aa: CASSVRDISYEQFF
CDR3nt: TGTGCCAGCAGCGTACGGGACATTTCGTATGAGCAGTTCTTC

j_gene: TRBJ1-2
v_gene: TRBV6-2/TRBV6-3
abundance: .
d_gene: .
CDR3aa: CASSSRPQGDGYGYTF
CDR3nt: TGTGCCAGCAGCTCCCGGCCGCAGGGTGACGGCTATGGCTACACCTTC

j_gene: TRBJ2-1
v_gene: TRBV11-1
abundance: .
d_gene: TRBD2
CDR3aa: CASRRPGRDNEQFF
CDR3nt: TGTGCCAGCAGACGTCCCGGGAGGGACAATGAGCAGTTCTTC

j_gene: TRBJ2-5
v_gene: TRBV7-2
abundance: .
d_gene: TRBD1
CDR3aa: CASSLQARDRGQETQYF
CDR3nt: TGTGCCAGCAGCTTACAGGCCAGGGACAGGGGACAAGAGACCCAGTACTTC

j_gene: TRBJ1-5
v_gene: TRBV2
abundance: .
d_gene: .
CDR3aa: CASSGGANQPQHF
CDR3nt: TGTGCCAGCAGTGGTGGAGCCAATCAGCCCCAGCATTTT

j_gene: TRBJ2-5
v_gene: TRBV15
abundance: .
d_gene: .
CDR3aa: CATSRSGEETQYF
CDR3nt: TGTGCCACCAGCAGATCCGGGGAAGAGACCCAGTACTTC

j_gene: TRBJ1-1
v_gene: TRBV5-1
abundance: .
d_gene: .
CDR3aa: CASSLDVRTHEAFF
CDR3nt: TGCGCCAGCAGCTTGGATGTCCGGACACACGAAGCTTTCTTT

j_gene: TRBJ1-2
v_gene: TRBV6-1
abundance: .
d_gene: .
CDR3aa: CASSEGLNYGYTF
CDR3nt: TGTGCCAGCAGTGAGGGGCTTAACTATGGCTACACCTTC

j_gene: TRBJ1-1
v_gene: TRBV6-5
abundance: once
d_gene: TRBD1
CDR3aa: CASNRDRGNTEAFF
CDR3nt: TGTGCCAGCAATAGGGACAGGGGAAACACTGAAGCTTTCTTT

j_gene: TRBJ1-1
v_gene: TRBV19
abundance: .
d_gene: TRBD1
CDR3aa: CASRRRSGTENTEAFF
CDR3nt: TGTGCCAGTAGGCGCCGTTCCGGGACAGAGAACACTGAAGCTTTCTTT

j_gene: TRBJ1-6
v_gene: TRBV6-4
abundance: .
d_gene: TRBD1
CDR3aa: CASSETGNNSPLHF
CDR3nt: TGTGCCAGCAGTGAGACAGGGAATAATTCACCCCTCCACTTT

j_gene: TRBJ1-3
v_gene: TRBV5-6
abundance: .
d_gene: .
CDR3aa: CASSGTPDSGNTIYF
CDR3nt: TGTGCCAGCAGCGGTACACCAGACTCTGGAAACACCATATATTTT

j_gene: TRBJ2-3
v_gene: TRBV30
abundance: .
d_gene: TRBD2
CDR3aa: CAWSGGSGLTDTQYF
CDR3nt: TGTGCCTGGAGTGGCGGTAGCGGGCTTACAGATACGCAGTATTTT

j_gene: TRBJ2-2
v_gene: TRBV30
abundance: .
d_gene: TRBD2
CDR3aa: CAWGTSGSFTGELFF
CDR3nt: TGTGCCTGGGGGACTAGCGGGAGTTTTACCGGGGAGCTGTTTTTT

j_gene: TRBJ1-2
v_gene: TRBV5-6
abundance: .
d_gene: .
CDR3aa: CASSDAGRGRSYGYTF
CDR3nt: TGTGCCAGCAGCGACGCCGGGCGGGGCAGGTCCTATGGCTACACCTTC

j_gene: TRBJ1-1
v_gene: TRBV19
abundance: .
d_gene: TRBD1
CDR3aa: CASTGQGGMNTEAFF
CDR3nt: TGTGCCAGTACCGGACAGGGGGGGATGAACACTGAAGCTTTCTTT

j_gene: TRBJ2-1
v_gene: TRBV7-2
abundance: .
d_gene: TRBD2
CDR3aa: CASKAGVTYNEQFF
CDR3nt: TGTGCCAGTAAGGCGGGAGTCACCTACAATGAGCAGTTCTTC

j_gene: TRBJ2-2
v_gene: TRBV24-1
abundance: .
d_gene: .
CDR3aa: CATSDSKGPAPSGTGELFF
CDR3nt: TGTGCCACCAGTGATTCAAAAGGTCCTGCGCCCTCGGGGACCGGGGAGCTGTTTTTT

j_gene: TRBJ1-1
v_gene: TRBV7-2
abundance: .
d_gene: TRBD1
CDR3aa: CASRRQGGTEAFF
CDR3nt: TGTGCCAGCAGGAGACAGGGGGGGACTGAAGCTTTCTTT

j_gene: TRBJ2-1
v_gene: TRBV11-3
abundance: many
d_gene: TRBD2
CDR3aa: CASSLALAGSSYNEQFF
CDR3nt: TGTGCCAGCAGCTTAGCACTAGCGGGGTCCTCCTACAATGAGCAGTTCTTC

j_gene: TRBJ1-2
v_gene: TRBV28
abundance: .
d_gene: .
CDR3aa: CASRTEQGAVRGYTF
CDR3nt: TGTGCCAGCAGAACCGAACAGGGTGCGGTCCGTGGCTACACCTTC

j_gene: TRBJ2-5
v_gene: TRBV27
abundance: .
d_gene: TRBD1
CDR3aa: CASMGQGAPKGETQYF
CDR3nt: TGTGCCAGCATGGGCCAGGGGGCACCTAAGGGGGAGACCCAGTACTTC

j_gene: TRBJ1-2
v_gene: TRBV12-3/TRBV12-4
abundance: .
d_gene: .
CDR3aa: CASSLRQGYGYTF
CDR3nt: TGTGCCAGCAGTTTAAGGCAGGGCTATGGCTACACCTTC

j_gene: TRBJ1-1
v_gene: TRBV7-2
abundance: .
d_gene: .
CDR3aa: CASSPDYLNTEAFF
CDR3nt: TGTGCCAGCAGCCCCGACTACCTCAACACTGAAGCTTTCTTT

j_gene: TRBJ2-6
v_gene: TRBV5-1
abundance: .
d_gene: .
CDR3aa: CASSLEWAGANVLTF
CDR3nt: TGCGCCAGCAGCTTGGAATGGGCAGGGGCCAACGTCCTGACTTTC

j_gene: TRBJ2-7
v_gene: TRBV6-5
abundance: .
d_gene: .
CDR3aa: CASSYTDGIGQYF
CDR3nt: TGTGCCAGCAGTTACACGGACGGGATCGGGCAGTACTTC

j_gene: TRBJ2-1
v_gene: TRBV6-6
abundance: .
d_gene: .
CDR3aa: CASSIRGGEQFF
CDR3nt: TGTGCCAGCAGTATCCGGGGAGGTGAGCAGTTCTTC

j_gene: TRBJ1-1
v_gene: TRBV7-9
abundance: .
d_gene: .
CDR3aa: CASSLVSLLSRTANTEAFF
CDR3nt: TGTGCCAGCAGCTTAGTTAGTCTTCTTTCGAGGACAGCGAACACTGAAGCTTTCTTT

j_gene: TRBJ2-7
v_gene: TRBV20-1
abundance: few
d_gene: .
CDR3aa: CSASRGGEQYF
CDR3nt: TGCAGTGCGAGCAGGGGCGGCGAGCAGTACTTC

j_gene: TRBJ1-4
v_gene: TRBV6-6
abundance: .
d_gene: .
CDR3aa: CASGRSTNEKLFF
CDR3nt: TGTGCCAGCGGGCGCTCAACTAATGAAAAACTGTTTTTT

j_gene: TRBJ1-2
v_gene: TRBV12-3/TRBV12-4
abundance: .
d_gene: TRBD1
CDR3aa: CASSFEGAGGYTF
CDR3nt: TGTGCCAGCAGTTTTGAGGGGGCGGGCGGCTACACCTTC

j_gene: TRBJ2-6
v_gene: TRBV6-5
abundance: .
d_gene: .
CDR3aa: CASSYQSGANVLTF
CDR3nt: TGTGCCAGCAGTTACCAGTCTGGGGCCAACGTCCTGACTTTC

j_gene: TRBJ2-7
v_gene: TRBV6-5
abundance: .
d_gene: .
CDR3aa: CASDALDGISYEQYF
CDR3nt: TGTGCCAGTGATGCCCTTGACGGGATATCCTACGAGCAGTACTTC